Included here is one T cell receptor (beta chain) sequence, with context. Germline V gene sequence: CDR1 SGHAT, CDR2 FQNNGV. This CDR3 is built from 13 residues. Trimming stripped 3 bases from V and 2 bases from J, with 8 bases between. Enrollees, roughly 18 to 89 years old, lived in approximately 25 US areas. Participants had their cohort set by participant-reported clinical history. Method: immunoSEQ multiplex PCR; TCRdb's copy keeps in-frame clones and lacks some. The sample records 380,000 or so clones, around nine tenths being singletons. These data are taken from a study of blood T cell repertoires in COVID-19. Study at large: COVID-19 samples, acute and convalescent, were from the United States, Italy and Spain. Sample material is recorded as cDNA or gDNA derived from T cells, B-cell-depleted T cells, or PBMCs.

The chain uses TRBV11-2 and TRBJ2-7; D remains unclear. This receptor was identified in a woman aged 30 to 39 with acute COVID-19. Sequencing input: PBMCs or T cells enriched from blood (not recorded which). The CDR3 region is CASSFVPTYEQYF. The CDR3 DNA follows: TGTGCCAGCAGCTTCGTCCCTACCTACGAGCAGTACTTC.